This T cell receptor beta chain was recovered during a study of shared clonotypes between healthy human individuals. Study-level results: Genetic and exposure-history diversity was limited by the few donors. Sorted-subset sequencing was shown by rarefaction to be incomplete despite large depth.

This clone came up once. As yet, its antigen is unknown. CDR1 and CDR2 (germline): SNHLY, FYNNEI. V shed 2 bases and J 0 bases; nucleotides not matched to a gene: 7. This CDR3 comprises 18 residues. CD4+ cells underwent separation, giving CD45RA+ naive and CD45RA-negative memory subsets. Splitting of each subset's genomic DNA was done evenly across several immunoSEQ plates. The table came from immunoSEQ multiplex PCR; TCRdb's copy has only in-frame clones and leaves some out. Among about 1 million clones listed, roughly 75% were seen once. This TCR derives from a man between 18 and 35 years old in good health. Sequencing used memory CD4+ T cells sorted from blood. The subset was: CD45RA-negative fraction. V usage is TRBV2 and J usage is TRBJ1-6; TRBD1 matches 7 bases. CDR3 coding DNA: TGTGCCAGCAGTGAACGGGCAGGGGGTAGCTCCTATAATTCACCCCTCCACTTT. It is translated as CASSERAGGSSYNSPLHF.